The sequence of this TCR beta chain was determined in a study of CD8+ T cells in alopecia areata. Overall study findings and caveats: Uncertainty about whether baseline CD8+ expansion is linked to response remains, with one nonresponder.

Concerning this clone: The antigen is unknown.

Sample treatment: oral pan-JAK inhibitor, 5-10 mg twice daily. The investigators collected lesional scalp punch biopsies and peripheral blood from alopecia areata patients. It was cDNA, reverse transcribed from extracted RNA, that served as the sequencing template. Libraries were prepared by immunoSEQ multiplex PCR; TCRdb keeps only in-frame clonotypes and omits some of them. This table holds hundreds of thousands of clones, about three fifths found once. Trimming cost V 3 bases and J 2 bases; bases outside gene matches: 8. CDR1 is MNHEY, CDR2 SMNVEV, per germline (reference sequence). The CDR3 totals 16 residues.

Sequenced here: CD4+ T cells sorted from blood, sampled around week 54, from a patient treated with tofacitinib. The origin of this receptor is a human donor with alopecia areata. This chain uses TRBV27 with TRBJ2-3; 7 bases agree with TRBD2. The CDR3 here is CASSLLTSAYTDTQYF. The DNA of the CDR3 is TGTGCCAGCAGTTTGCTAACTAGCGCATACACAGATACGCAGTATTTT.